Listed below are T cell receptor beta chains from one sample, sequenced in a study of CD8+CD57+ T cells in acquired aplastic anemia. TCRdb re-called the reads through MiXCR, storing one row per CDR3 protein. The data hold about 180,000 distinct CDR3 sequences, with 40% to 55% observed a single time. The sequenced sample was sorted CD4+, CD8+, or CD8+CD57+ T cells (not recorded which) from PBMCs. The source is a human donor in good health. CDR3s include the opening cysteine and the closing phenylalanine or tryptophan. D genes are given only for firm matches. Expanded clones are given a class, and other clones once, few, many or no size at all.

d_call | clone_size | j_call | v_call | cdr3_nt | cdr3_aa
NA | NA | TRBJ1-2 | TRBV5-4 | TGTGCCAGCAGCCAAGGATGGGGTAGGGGAAGTTACACCTTC | CASSQGWGRGSYTF
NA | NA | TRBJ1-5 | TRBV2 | TGTGCCAGCAGCCGTTTTAGGGATAGCAATCAGCCCCAGCATTTT | CASSRFRDSNQPQHF
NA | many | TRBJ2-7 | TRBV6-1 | TGTGCCAGCAGTAAAGGGGTAGTCTACGAGCAGTACTTC | CASSKGVVYEQYF
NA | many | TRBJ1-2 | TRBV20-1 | TGCAGTGCTAGGGGACCAACAGGGTATGGCTACACCTTC | CSARGPTGYGYTF
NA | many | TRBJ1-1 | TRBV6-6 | TGTGCCAGCATCTACAGTCAGGGGAACACTGAAGCTTTCTTT | CASIYSQGNTEAFF
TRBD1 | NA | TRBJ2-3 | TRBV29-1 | TGCAGCGTCGATGGACAGGGGTTTTTCAATGAGCAGTATTTT | CSVDGQGFFNEQYF
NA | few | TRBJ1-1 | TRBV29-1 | TGCAGCGTTGAAGTCAACCCGGAAGCTTTCTTT | CSVEVNPEAFF
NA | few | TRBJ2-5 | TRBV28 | TGTGCCAGCAGTCCGGCAGGGGGACTACCCGAGACCCAGTACTTC | CASSPAGGLPETQYF
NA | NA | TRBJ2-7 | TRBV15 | TGTGCCACCAGCAGAGCTCTGGACTCTTCCTACGAGCAGTACTTC | CATSRALDSSYEQYF
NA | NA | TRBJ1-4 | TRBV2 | TGTGCCAGCAAAAGTGAAAAACTGTTTTTT | CASKSEKLFF
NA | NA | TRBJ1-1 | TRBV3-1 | TGTGCCAGCCGCCTCCGGGACAAGAACACTGAAGCTTTCTTT | CASRLRDKNTEAFF
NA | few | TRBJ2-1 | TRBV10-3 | TGTGCCATCAGTTCTGAACAACAGGGATCAGAGCAGTTCTTC | CAISSEQQGSEQFF
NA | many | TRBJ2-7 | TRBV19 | TGTGCCAGTATACCGCCAAGTATCGTCCATTACGAGCAGTACTTC | CASIPPSIVHYEQYF
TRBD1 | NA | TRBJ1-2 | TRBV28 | TGTGCCAGCGCCCTCGACAGGGTAGCGTATGGCTACACCTTC | CASALDRVAYGYTF
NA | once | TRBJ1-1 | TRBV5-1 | TGCGCCAGCAGTCTGATCACGGGGGGGCCCACTGAAGCTTTCTTT | CASSLITGGPTEAFF
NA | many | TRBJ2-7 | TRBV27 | TGTGCCAGCAGTTTATTGGCGAAGCTCTACGAGCAGTACTTC | CASSLLAKLYEQYF
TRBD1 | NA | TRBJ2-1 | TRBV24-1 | TGTGCCACCAGTGATAGGACAGGGGGCAATGAGCAGTTCTTC | CATSDRTGGNEQFF
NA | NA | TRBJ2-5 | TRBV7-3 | TGTGCCAGCAGCTTATCAGGGAGTCAAGAGACCCAGTACTTC | CASSLSGSQETQYF
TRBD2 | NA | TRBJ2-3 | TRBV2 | TGTGCCAGCAGTGTAAGCACTAGCGGGGGGAAGACAGATACGCAGTATTTT | CASSVSTSGGKTDTQYF
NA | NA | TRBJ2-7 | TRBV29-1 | TGCAGCGTTCAACCAAGCTCCTACGAGCAGTACTTC | CSVQPSSYEQYF
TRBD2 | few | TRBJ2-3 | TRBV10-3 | TGTGCCATCAGTGAGGGAAGCGGGGCGGGAGATACGCAGTATTTT | CAISEGSGAGDTQYF
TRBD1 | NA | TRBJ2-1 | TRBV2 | TGTGCCAGCAGCACGTCCGGGACAGCATACAGTGAGCAGTTCTTC | CASSTSGTAYSEQFF
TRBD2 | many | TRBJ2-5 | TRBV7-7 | TGTGCTAGCAGCCCCCTGGGGGGGGGGGAGACCCAGTACTTC | CASSPLGGGETQYF
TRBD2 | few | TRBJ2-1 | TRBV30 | TGTGCCTGGAGATTCGTGACTAGCGGGGGTCGGCAATACAATGAGCAGTTCTTC | CAWRFVTSGGRQYNEQFF
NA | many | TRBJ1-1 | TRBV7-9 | TGTGCCAGCAGCTTAGCAGGGTTTAACACTGAAGCTTTCTTT | CASSLAGFNTEAFF
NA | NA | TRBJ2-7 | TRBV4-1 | TGCGCCAGCAGCCATGGTGGATTCTCCTCGATACGGGACGAGCAGTACTTC | CASSHGGFSSIRDEQYF
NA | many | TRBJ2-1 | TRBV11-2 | TGTGCCAGCAGCCACCTGTGGGGCAATGAGCAGTTCTTC | CASSHLWGNEQFF
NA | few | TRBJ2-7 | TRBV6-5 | TGTGCCAGCAGTTCGGACGGAGCCTACGAGCAGTACTTC | CASSSDGAYEQYF
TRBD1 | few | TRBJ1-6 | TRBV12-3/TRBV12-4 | TGTGCCAGCAGGCACCGGGACAGGGGAGGTTCACCCCTCCACTTT | CASRHRDRGGSPLHF
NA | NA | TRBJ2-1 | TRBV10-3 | TGTGCCATCAGTGACGAGCAGCGTAGCAGCTCCTACAATGAGCAGTTCTTC | CAISDEQRSSSYNEQFF
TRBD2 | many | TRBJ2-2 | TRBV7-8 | TGTGCCAGCAGCCAAAGGGACTACAACACCGGGGAGCTGTTTTTT | CASSQRDYNTGELFF
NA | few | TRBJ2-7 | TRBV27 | TGTGCCAGCAGTTTATACGGGAGTGCCTCCTCGGGGGACGAGCAGTACTTC | CASSLYGSASSGDEQYF
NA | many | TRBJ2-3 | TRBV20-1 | TGCAGTGCTAAGGCTCCGACAGATACGCAGTATTTT | CSAKAPTDTQYF
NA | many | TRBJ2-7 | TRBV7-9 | TGTGCCAGCAGCTTAGGAGTCTACGAGCAGTACTTC | CASSLGVYEQYF
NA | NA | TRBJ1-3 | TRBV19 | TGTGCCAGTCCCGATCCTGGAAACACCATATATTTT | CASPDPGNTIYF
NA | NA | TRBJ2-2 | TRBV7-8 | TGTGCCGGCCTTAACACCGGGGAGCTGTTTTTT | CAGLNTGELFF
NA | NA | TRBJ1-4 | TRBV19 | TGTGCCAGTAGTATATCCCCAGGGGCGGTCGAAAAACTGTTTTTT | CASSISPGAVEKLFF
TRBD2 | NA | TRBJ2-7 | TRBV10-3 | TGTGCCATCAATGAGGGAACCAGCGGGAATAGGGATGAGCAGTACTTC | CAINEGTSGNRDEQYF
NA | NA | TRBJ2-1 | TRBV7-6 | TGTGCCAGCAGCTCTGGGTCCTTCGTTGAGCAGTTCTTC | CASSSGSFVEQFF
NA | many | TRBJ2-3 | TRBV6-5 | TGTGCCAGCAGTTACAGCTATGGGGAGGATACGCAGTATTTT | CASSYSYGEDTQYF
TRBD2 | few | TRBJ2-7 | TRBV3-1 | TGTGCCAGCAGCCCCTCCTCCGGGACTAGCGGGAGGCCGACCTTC | CASSPSSGTSGRPTF